The T cell receptor (beta chain) described here comes from a study of control samples from healthy donors and cancer patients. V lost 1 base to trimming and J lost 2 bases, with 5 bases between them. This CDR3 contains 13 residues. Germline V gene data show CDR1 as SEHNR and CDR2 as FQNEAQ (reference sequence). Profiled with immunoSEQ multiplex PCR; TCRdb holds only in-frame clones, not every one. The sample includes 120,000 or so clones, roughly 87% of them seen just once. What was sequenced was blood. The chain uses TRBV7-9 and TRBJ1-2; D gene unclear. The TCR originated in a man between 40 and 49 years old in good health. The CDR3 region is CASSLGPNYGYTF. The CDR3 nucleotides are TGTGCCAGCAGCTTAGGTCCAAACTATGGCTACACCTTC. The complete variable domain, with remaining parts taken from reference TRBV7-9 and TRBJ1-2, reads DTGVSQNPRHKITKRGQNVTFRCDPISEHNRLYWYRQTLGQGPEFLTYFQNEAQLEKSRLLSDRFSAERPKGSFSTLEIQRTEQGDSAMYLCASSLGPNYGYTFGSGTRLTVV.